Shown below are 21 T cell receptor beta chains from a single sample sequenced in a study of blood T cells in healthy people across ages. A second roughly 7 to 11 cycle PCR used barcoded and J-beta primers. TCRdb processed the 5' RACE reads anew with MiXCR; each CDR3 protein has one entry. The repertoire has about 1.5 million distinct CDR3 sequences, approximately 43% of them found once; the top ten carry less than 5%. Sequenced: blood. The receptors stem from a young woman in good health.

This sequence joins TRBV12-3 or TRBV12-4 and TRBJ2-5, with D perhaps assigned TRBD1 or TRBD2 (5 bases each). The assigned J gene may be wrong: the sequence end matches TRBJ2-7 better. The CDR3 loop spans 13 amino acids. The CDR3 sequence is CASSAGLGAEQYF. The CDR3 DNA sequence: TGTGCCAGCAGTGCAGGGTTGGGAGCCGAGCAGTACTTC.

This chain uses TRBV4-3 with TRBJ1-2; unclear D gene. Trimming took 1 base from V and 3 from J, leaving 9 bases between them. The CDR3 runs to 14 residues. CDR1 is LGHNA and CDR2 is YSLEER in the germline V gene. The CDR3: CASSQGVRDYGYTF. The CDR3 nucleotides are TGCGCCAGCAGCCAAGGGGTCAGAGACTATGGCTACACCTTC.

This clonotype occurred a few times. V gene TRBV9 combines with J gene TRBJ2-7, with D hard to call. Trimming pared 1 base from V and 9 bases from J, leaving 5 bases between. Germline CDR1 reads SGDLS; CDR2 reads YYNGEE. CDR3 length: 10 residues. CDR3 residues: CASSVKGQYF. In DNA, the CDR3 is TGTGCCAGCAGCGTAAAAGGGCAGTACTTC.

The gene calls are TRBV7-2 and TRBJ2-4; D remains unclear. From germline, CDR1 is SGHTA and CDR2 FQGNSA. Trimming removed 3 bases at V and 0 bases at J, with 12 bases between. The CDR3 spans 16 residues. For the CDR3, the DNA is TGTGCCAGCAGCTTCGACCCAGACGTAGCCAAAAACATTCAGTACTTC. As protein: CASSFDPDVAKNIQYF.

The rearrangement uses TRBV20-1 and TRBJ1-5; D may be TRBD1 (6 bases). Germline V gene data show CDR1 as DFQATT and CDR2 as SNEGSKA (reference sequence). V lost 2 bases and J lost 7, with 15 bases in between. The CDR3 has 14 residues. The CDR3 here is CSARQRTGQQPQHF. In DNA form, the CDR3 reads TGCAGTGCTAGACAGAGGACGGGACAACAGCCCCAGCATTTT.

The chain recombines TRBV6-1 with TRBJ2-1; the D gene could be TRBD1 or TRBD2 (5 bases each). The length of the CDR3 is 16 residues. Germline-derived CDR1 and CDR2 are MNHNS and SASEGT. The V and J ends lost 7 bases and 0 bases respectively, with 16 bases between them. DNA for the CDR3: TGTGCCAGCACCCGGGACCGATACAGCTCCTACAATGAGCAGTTCTTC. Its translation is CASTRDRYSSYNEQFF.

This chain uses TRBV20-1 with TRBJ2-3; 10 bases fit TRBD2. The V gene's germline CDR1 is DFQATT and CDR2 SNEGSKA (reference sequence). The junction had 5 bases not matched to a gene; V was cut back by 3 bases and J by 2 bases. The CDR3 runs to 15 residues. The chain's CDR3 is CSARASGRHTDTQYF. The CDR3 nucleotides are TGCAGTGCTAGGGCTAGCGGGAGACACACAGATACGCAGTATTTT.

Only a few counts were recorded for this clonotype. V gene TRBV15 combines with J gene TRBJ1-2, with D possibly TRBD1 on 6 matching bases. V was shortened by 2 bases and J by 8 bases, with 27 bases between the two germline ends. The CDR3 contains 18 residues. Germline lookup yields CDR1 LNHNV and CDR2 YYDKDF (reference sequence). The CDR3: CATSRYIPTGVKRGGYTF. For the CDR3, the DNA is TGTGCCACCAGCAGATATATTCCGACAGGTGTAAAGAGGGGAGGCTACACCTTC.

In the case of this clonotype: A much bigger clone sits one base away, suggesting this may be a read error. J is TRBJ1-5 and V is TRBV28; no reliable D call. CDR1 MDHEN and CDR2 SYDVKM come from the germline V gene. The CDR3 runs to 12 residues. The CDR3 nucleotides are TGTGCCACCAGTTTATGGGCTCAGCCCCAGCATTTT. As protein: CATSLWAQPQHF. Combining the CDR3 with reference TRBV28 and TRBJ1-5 gives the whole variable domain DVKVTQSSRYLVKRTGEKVFLECVQDMDHENMFWYRQDPGLGLRLIYFSYDVKMKEKGDIPEGYSVSREKKERFSLILESASTNQTSMYLCATSLWAQPQHFGDGTRLSIL.

The CDR3 nucleotides read TGTGCCAGCAGCTGGACTAGCGAGCAGTACTTC. Its protein is CASSWTSEQYF. The chain has TRBV7-2 and TRBJ2-5; 7 nucleotides agree with TRBD2. Near its end, the DNA agrees better with TRBJ2-7, so the J call may be wrong. The CDR3 is 11 residues long. Germline V gives CDR1 SGHTA, CDR2 FQGNSA.

The CDR3 DNA follows: TGTGCCAGCAGCTTTGGGGGACTAGCGGGACAAGAGACCCAGTACTTC. Translated: CASSFGGLAGQETQYF. The V gene is TRBV7-2, the J gene TRBJ2-5, with 13 bases matching TRBD2. The CDR3 spans 16 residues. V lost 3 bases to trimming and J lost 2 bases; unmatched junction nucleotides: 3. CDR1 is SGHTA, CDR2 FQGNSA, per germline. The full variable domain, completed using reference TRBV7-2 and TRBJ2-5, is GAGVSQSPSNKVTEKGKDVELRCDPISGHTALYWYRQSLGQGLEFLIYFQGNSAPDKSGLPSDRFSAERTGGSVSTLTIQRTQQEDSAVYLCASSFGGLAGQETQYFGPGTRLLVL.

The V gene is TRBV12-3 or TRBV12-4, the J gene TRBJ1-6, with D possibly matching TRBD1 (5 bases). V was pared by 5 bases and J by 6 bases, with 14 bases between. This CDR3 region has 15 residues. DNA for the CDR3: TGTGCCAGCAGTCCCCCGACAGTACTTAATTCACCCCTCCACTTT. As protein: CASSPPTVLNSPLHF.

This clonotype was seen at least ten times. The rearrangement uses TRBV6-6 and TRBJ2-1, with 15 bases identical to TRBD2. Looked up from germline, CDR1 is MNHNY and CDR2 is SVGAGI (reference sequence). The V and J ends lost 4 bases and 12 bases, in that order; junction bases with no gene match: 1. The length of the CDR3 is 13 residues. The CDR3 reads CASSSGLAGGQFF. Here the CDR3 DNA reads TGTGCCAGCAGTTCGGGACTAGCGGGAGGGCAGTTCTTC.

The chain employs TRBV24-1 and TRBJ2-1; 10 bases are a match to TRBD1. Germline assignment: CDR1 KGHDR and CDR2 SFDVKD. The CDR3 totals 16 residues. Unmatched junction bases numbered 3, after V lost 3 bases and J lost 2 bases. CDR3 region: CATSDTTGGPYNEQFF. The CDR3 nucleotides read TGTGCCACCAGTGATACGACAGGGGGCCCCTACAATGAGCAGTTCTTC.

This clonotype has only a few counts. This chain uses TRBV6-1 with TRBJ2-7; D gene uncertain. CDR3 size: 16 residues. From germline, CDR1 is MNHNS and CDR2 SASEGT. V gave up 3 bases and J gave up 0 bases, with 15 bases separating them. The CDR3 DNA reads as TGTGCCAGCAGTGATCCCCGGAACAATTTCTCCTACGAGCAGTACTTC. Translation gives CASSDPRNNFSYEQYF.

J is TRBJ2-3 and V is TRBV6-5; D unresolved. Germline V gene lookup returns CDR1 MNHEY and CDR2 SVGAGI. V lost 6 bases and J lost 0, with 13 bases in between. This CDR3 spans 15 amino acids. The CDR3 DNA sequence: TGTGCCAGCAGCCCTACTGATTCTAGCACAGATACGCAGTATTTT. Translation gives CASSPTDSSTDTQYF.

This chain uses TRBV4-3 with TRBJ1-4, with D hard to call. Trimming removed 0 bases from V and 8 bases from J, with 10 bases in between. Germline V CDR1 and CDR2: LGHNA, YSLEER. The CDR3 length is 14 residues. CDR3 sequence (DNA): TGCGCCAGCAGCCAAGATGGGAGGATAGAAAAACTGTTTTTT. Translated, it gives CASSQDGRIEKLFF.

This clonotype was picked up many times. V and J are TRBV29-1 and TRBJ2-7; 8 nucleotides align to TRBD1. CDR1 SQVTM and CDR2 ANQGSEA come from the germline V gene. The CDR3 length is 12 residues. Germline trimming cut 7 bases from V and 3 bases from J; bases unmatched to any gene: 5. CDR3: CSAGTGSYEQYF. Written as DNA, the CDR3 is TGCAGCGCCGGGACAGGAAGCTACGAGCAGTACTTC.

This clonotype appeared many times. This chain uses TRBV7-2 with TRBJ1-2, with D hard to call. Germline lookup yields CDR1 SGHTA and CDR2 FQGNSA. The CDR3 is 12 residues long. Trimming stripped 3 bases from V and 2 bases from J, with 4 bases between. The CDR3 bases are TGTGCCAGCAGCTTCGAGAACTATGGCTACACCTTC. Amino acid sequence: CASSFENYGYTF.

The chain is built from TRBV7-8 and TRBJ1-1, with D possibly TRBD1 on 6 matching bases. Trimming stripped 5 bases from V and 5 bases from J, with 18 bases between. CDR3 length equals 15 residues. Germline CDR1 and CDR2: SGHVS and FQNEAQ. CDR3 residues: CASSLPTGLGTEAFF. For the CDR3, the DNA is TGTGCCAGCAGCCTCCCTACAGGGTTGGGAACTGAAGCTTTCTTT.

The V and J genes are TRBV20-1 and TRBJ2-1; D is unclear. V was cut by 0 bases and J by 5 bases, with 8 bases left in between. Looked up from germline, CDR1 is DFQATT and CDR2 is SNEGSKA (reference sequence). The CDR3 consists of 13 residues. The CDR3 bases are TGCAGTGCTAGAGATAAGTTGAACAATGAGCAGTTCTTC. Protein: CSARDKLNNEQFF.